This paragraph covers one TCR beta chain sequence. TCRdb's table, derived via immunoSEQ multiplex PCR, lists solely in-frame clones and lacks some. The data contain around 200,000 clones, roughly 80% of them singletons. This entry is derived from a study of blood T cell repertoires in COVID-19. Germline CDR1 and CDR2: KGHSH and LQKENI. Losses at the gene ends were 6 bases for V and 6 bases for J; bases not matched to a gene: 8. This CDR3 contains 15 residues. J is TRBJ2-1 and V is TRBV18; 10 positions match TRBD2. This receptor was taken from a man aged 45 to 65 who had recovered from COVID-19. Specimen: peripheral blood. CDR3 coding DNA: TGTGCCAGCTCCACCTCTAGCGGGAGTATCAATGAGCAGTTCTTC. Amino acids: CASSTSSGSINEQFF.